This TCR beta chain was sequenced for a study of TIL therapy for anti-PD-1-resistant metastatic lung cancer. Overall study: Median patient age was almost 55, ranging roughly 38-75 years.

This was the immunoSEQ v3 assay. Here immunoSEQ multiplex PCR was the method, and the copy in TCRdb shows in-frame clones only, minus some. This repertoire shows about 100,000 clones, just over 65% found once; its top ten account for approximately 9.9%. To note about this clone: Its target is not known.

Study observations and caveats: Many TIL product clones were absent from baseline tumor, suggesting clonal contraction.

Noted time point: pre-treatment sample, taken before nivolumab and TIL therapy. The tumor samples were excised metastases, mostly pleural nodules or supraclavicular lymph nodes. Tumor harvest preceded PD-1/PD-L1 blockade, followed by nivolumab treatment. Patients were adults with stage 4 NSCLC. Germline V gene data show CDR1 as SGHRS and CDR2 as YFSETQ. The CDR3 has 14 residues. Trimming cost V 4 bases and J 7 bases, with 14 bases left between them. The genes are TRBV5-1 and TRBJ1-4, with a tentative D call TRBD1 (6 bases). Here the sequenced sample was tumor tissue, taken at baseline. This receptor was obtained from a person between 25 and 80 years old with non-small cell lung cancer. Here the CDR3 reads CASSVGGLSEKLFF. CDR3 bases: TGCGCCAGCAGCGTCGGGGGCTTATCTGAAAAACTGTTTTTT.